These 8 T cell receptor beta chains share one sample of origin, sequenced in a study of response to subunit inactivated influenza vaccine. TCRdb independently ran MiXCR on the RT-PCR reads; one entry per CDR3 protein. The top ten hold 11% of the sample, which has a few hundred thousand distinct CDR3 sequences, 14% seen once. Sequenced here: PBMCs from blood, sampled roughly 12 days after vaccination. These receptors were obtained from a man aged 45-60 years who received an inactivated influenza vaccine.

J is TRBJ1-1 and V is TRBV20-1; D is unclear. Germline V gives CDR1 DFQATT, CDR2 SNEGSKA (reference sequence). Between the trimmed V and J ends, which lost 7 bases and 0 bases, there was a span of 18 bases. The CDR3 contains 15 residues. The CDR3 bases are TGCAGTGTAACGATACGTGGACGGATGAACACTGAAGCTTTCTTT. It encodes CSVTIRGRMNTEAFF.

This clonotype has just a few counts. CDR3 amino acids: CRTQGGTEAFF. DNA for the CDR3: TGCAGGACCCAGGGAGGCACTGAAGCTTTCTTT. The J gene is TRBJ1-1, the V gene TRBV20-1; tentatively, D is TRBD1 (5 bases). Germline CDR1 and CDR2: DFQATT and SNEGSKA (reference sequence). The CDR3 totals 11 residues.

This clonotype was seen repeatedly, ten times or more. The gene calls are TRBV11-2 and TRBJ2-1, with TRBD2 as a possible D gene (5 bases). Trimming shortened V by 1 base and J by 9 bases, and 13 bases separated the two germline ends. Germline V gene sequence: CDR1 SGHAT, CDR2 FQNNGV. CDR3 length: 14 residues. The CDR3 here is CASSLGAEAGEQFF. CDR3 bases: TGTGCCAGCAGCTTAGGTGCGGAGGCTGGTGAGCAGTTCTTC. The entire variable domain, with the rest obtained from reference TRBV11-2 and TRBJ2-1, is as follows: EAGVAQSPRYKIIEKRQSVAFWCNPISGHATLYWYQQILGQGPKLLIQFQNNGVVDDSQLPKDRFSAERLKGVDSTLKIQPAKLEDSAVYLCASSLGAEAGEQFFGPGTRLTVL.

This sequence joins TRBV29-1 and TRBJ2-7; D gene unclear. Trimming took 5 bases from V and 0 from J, leaving 11 bases between them. Germline V lookup: CDR1 SQVTM, CDR2 ANQGSEA. The CDR3 consists of 13 residues. The CDR3 sequence is CSVQRESSYEQYF. In DNA form, the CDR3 reads TGCAGCGTTCAAAGGGAAAGCTCCTACGAGCAGTACTTC.

The chain joins TRBV5-4 to TRBJ2-1, with TRBD2 identical over 13 bases. The CDR3 has 17 amino acids. Trimming removed 4 bases from V and 4 bases from J; junction bases left unmatched: 8. Germline CDR1 and CDR2: SGHNT and YYREEE (reference sequence). The CDR3 DNA reads TGTGCCAGCAGCCAGGGACTAGCGGGATCGATATACAATGAGCAGTTCTTC. Amino acids: CASSQGLAGSIYNEQFF.

The chain has TRBV2 and TRBJ1-6; D possibly corresponds to TRBD1 (6 bases). Germline assignment: CDR1 SNHLY and CDR2 FYNNEI. This CDR3 spans 15 amino acids. Trimming pared 1 base from V and 9 bases from J, leaving 13 bases between. In nucleotides, the CDR3 is TGTGCCAGCAGTGAAGTGGGCAGGGGCTCTTCACCCCTCCACTTT. This gives the protein CASSEVGRGSSPLHF.

V usage is TRBV7-9 and J usage is TRBJ2-1; 8 positions agree with TRBD2. The CDR3 has 12 residues. V lost 4 bases, J lost 15 bases, and 8 bases stayed unmatched. The germline V gene has CDR1 SEHNR and CDR2 FQNEAQ (reference sequence). CDR3 coding DNA: TGTGCCAGCAGCTCCGCCCCCGGGGGGGGGTTCTTC. Amino acids: CASSSAPGGGFF.

The genes are TRBV24-1 and TRBJ2-1; 12 positions agree with TRBD2. The CDR3 runs 16 residues. The germline CDR1 and CDR2 sequences are KGHDR and SFDVKD. Trimming took 3 bases from V and 6 from J; bases not matched to a gene: 5. This chain's CDR3 is CATSDPLAGGSNEQFF. CDR3 in DNA: TGTGCCACCAGTGATCCACTAGCGGGGGGTTCCAATGAGCAGTTCTTC.